A single sample is the source of the 11 T cell receptor beta chains below, sequenced in a study of CD8 T cells in Susac syndrome (dated by TCRdb to 2018 to 2020). Libraries came from the immunoSEQ multiplex PCR assay. RNA was extracted using the RNeasy kit, and roughly 0.45 to 1 ug of the RNA was reverse transcribed with random hexamers. TCRdb cleaned the public reads at Q25 with fastp, built clones with MiXCR and kept in-frame beta chains. Under each unique CDR3 protein, matching rows form one entry showing the most common genes and DNA. Here the sample has approximately 83,000 distinct CDR3 sequences; approximately 95% occur a single time. The top ten clones comprise approximately 0.9% of the sample. Sequenced input: CD8+ T cells from PBMCs. The source is a human donor with Susac syndrome.

This clonotype was seen just once. This sequence joins TRBV5-8 and TRBJ1-2, with D unclear. Trimming removed 5 bases from V and 5 bases from J, with 13 bases in between. This CDR3 comprises 13 residues. Germline CDR1 is SGHTS and CDR2 is YDEGEE. The CDR3 DNA is TGTGCCAGCAGTTCCGCGGACGGGTATGGCTACACCTTC. Protein: CASSSADGYGYTF.

This chain connects TRBV12-5 to TRBJ2-3; 7 bases match TRBD2. The CDR3 length is 15 residues. Trimming at V came to 1 base and at J to 5 bases, leaving 6 bases not matched to a gene. Germline V gene data show CDR1 as LGHNT and CDR2 as FRNRAP. CDR3 nucleotides: TGTGCTAGTGGTTTGGGGGCGGGAGACGTAGATACGCAGTATTTT. It specifies CASGLGAGDVDTQYF.

The chain employs TRBV7-9 and TRBJ2-1; D is possibly TRBD1 or TRBD2 (5 bases each). Germline CDR1 and CDR2: SEHNR and FQNEAQ (reference sequence). The CDR3 sequence is 15 residues long. Trimming took 1 base from V and 7 from J, leaving 14 bases between them. DNA for the CDR3: TGTGCCAGCAGCTTAGGTGATTTGGGACCTAATGAGCAGTTCTTC. Protein sequence: CASSLGDLGPNEQFF.

V and J are TRBV7-6 and TRBJ2-1; TRBD2 agrees at 9 bases. This CDR3 has 15 residues. Looked up from germline, CDR1 is SGHVS and CDR2 is FNYEAQ. V gave up 4 bases and J gave up 5 bases; unmatched junction bases: 6. The CDR3 sequence is CASSYGLAFHNEQFF. In DNA, the CDR3 is TGTGCCAGCAGCTACGGACTAGCGTTTCACAATGAGCAGTTCTTC.

The CDR3 reads CASSSPGQGEATGELFF. The CDR3 coding sequence is TGTGCCAGCAGCTCCCCAGGACAGGGCGAGGCCACCGGGGAGCTGTTTTTT. The rearrangement joins TRBV7-3 to TRBJ2-2; 8 positions agree with TRBD1. The trim removed 4 bases at V and 4 bases at J, leaving 11 bases unmatched. This CDR3 comprises 17 residues. Germline CDR1 and CDR2: SGHTA and FQGTGA.

The chain combines TRBV6-5 with TRBJ2-5; D not resolved. CDR3 length: 14 amino acids. Germline-derived CDR1 and CDR2 are MNHEY and SVGAGI. The V end was cut by 8 bases, the J end by 5 bases, with 18 bases between. CDR3 loop: CASGRDAMGETQYF. The CDR3 bases are TGTGCCAGCGGCCGAGATGCGATGGGTGAGACCCAGTACTTC.

The CDR3, as DNA: TGTGCCACCAGCAGCTCAAACAGGTTTTACGGGGAGCTGTTTTTT. Translation gives CATSSSNRFYGELFF. This chain uses TRBV15 with TRBJ2-2, with a tentative D call TRBD1 (5 bases). CDR3 size: 15 residues. Trimming removed 3 bases at V and 7 bases at J, with 15 bases between. Germline lookup yields CDR1 LNHNV and CDR2 YYDKDF (reference sequence).

V is TRBV3-1 and J is TRBJ1-1; 8 bases match TRBD1. The CDR3 is 12 amino acids. With V trimmed by 9 bases and J by 4 bases, 4 bases remained unmatched. Germline values: CDR1 LGHDT, CDR2 YNNKEL (reference sequence). CDR3 sequence: CASGTGLTEAFF. The CDR3 DNA reads as TGTGCCAGTGGGACAGGCCTCACTGAAGCTTTCTTT.

The chain uses TRBV6-1 and TRBJ1-1; 9 bases are shared with TRBD1. CDR1 is MNHNS and CDR2 is SASEGT in the germline V gene. This CDR3 is 18 amino acids long. V trimming: 6 bases; J trimming: 0 bases; junction bases outside the gene matches: 14. DNA of the CDR3: TGTGCCAGCAGCATAGGGGTAGGACAGGGGCAGGTGAACACTGAAGCTTTCTTT. Encoded protein: CASSIGVGQGQVNTEAFF.

The rearrangement joins TRBV7-9 to TRBJ2-7; D might be TRBD2 (5 bases). Germline assignment: CDR1 SEHNR and CDR2 FQNEAQ (reference sequence). V lost 5 bases to trimming and J lost 2 bases, with 13 bases between them. This CDR3 is built from 14 residues. Written as DNA, the CDR3 is TGTGCCAGCAGCCCACCGGGGTCCACCTACGAGCAGTACTTC. This gives the protein CASSPPGSTYEQYF.

The CDR3 protein is CASSPTGPGNTIYF. In DNA, the CDR3 is TGTGCCAGCAGCCCAACAGGGCCCGGAAACACCATATATTTT. The chain couples TRBV28 to TRBJ1-3, with D tentatively TRBD1 (6 bases). V was shortened by 6 bases and J by 4 bases, with 13 bases between the two germline ends. The CDR3 is made up of 14 amino acids. Germline assignment: CDR1 MDHEN and CDR2 SYDVKM.